Detailed here is one T cell receptor beta chain. Germline CDR1 SGHNT, CDR2 YYREEE (reference sequence). The CDR3 consists of 14 residues. Trimming took off 2 bases at V and 7 bases at J, with 10 bases between the two ends. The entry originates in a study of blood T cell repertoires in COVID-19. Study information: COVID-19 samples collected from the United States, Italy and Spain covered acute and convalescent phases. Sample material is recorded as cDNA or gDNA derived from T cells, B-cell-depleted T cells, or PBMCs.

As handled by the study authors: Reference gene primer amplification yielded estimated nucleated cell counts. Data came from immunoSEQ multiplex PCR; TCRdb stores just in-frame clones and leaves some out. For V, J and clone size, that table is used; D and trimming come from the DNA. Of 100,000 to 150,000 clones listed, about 77% are singletons. The sample comprised peripheral blood. The sequence derives from a human donor in a cohort sampled during active COVID-19. The chain has TRBV5-4 and TRBJ1-6; D is undetermined. CDR3 sequence: CASSFLSGNSPLHF. The DNA of the CDR3 is TGTGCCAGCAGCTTTCTTTCCGGGAATTCACCCCTCCACTTT.